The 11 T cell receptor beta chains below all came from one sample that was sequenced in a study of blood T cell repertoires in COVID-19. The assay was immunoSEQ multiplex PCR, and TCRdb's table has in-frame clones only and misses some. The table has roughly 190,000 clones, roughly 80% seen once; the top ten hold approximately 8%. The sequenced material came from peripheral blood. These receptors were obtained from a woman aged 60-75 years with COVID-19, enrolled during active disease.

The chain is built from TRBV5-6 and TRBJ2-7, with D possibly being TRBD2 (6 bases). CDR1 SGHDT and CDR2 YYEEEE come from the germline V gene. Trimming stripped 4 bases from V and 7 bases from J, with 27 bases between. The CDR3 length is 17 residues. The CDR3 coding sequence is TGTGCCAGCAGCACGAACGCAGCGGGCAGGGTCCGTAGGGAGCAGTACTTC. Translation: CASSTNAAGRVRREQYF.

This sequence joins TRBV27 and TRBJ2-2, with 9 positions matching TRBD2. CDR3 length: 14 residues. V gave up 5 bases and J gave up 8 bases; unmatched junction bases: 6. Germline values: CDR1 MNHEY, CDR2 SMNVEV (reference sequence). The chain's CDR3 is CASSRGLANGELFF. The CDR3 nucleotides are TGTGCCAGCAGTAGGGGACTAGCAAATGGGGAGCTGTTTTTT.

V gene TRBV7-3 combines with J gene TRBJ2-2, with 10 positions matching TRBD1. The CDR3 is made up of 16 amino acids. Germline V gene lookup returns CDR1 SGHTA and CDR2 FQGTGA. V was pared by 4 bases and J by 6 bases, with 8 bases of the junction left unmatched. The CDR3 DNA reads TGTGCCAGCAGCTATCGGACAGGGGGTGCACCCGGGGAGCTGTTTTTT. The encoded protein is CASSYRTGGAPGELFF.

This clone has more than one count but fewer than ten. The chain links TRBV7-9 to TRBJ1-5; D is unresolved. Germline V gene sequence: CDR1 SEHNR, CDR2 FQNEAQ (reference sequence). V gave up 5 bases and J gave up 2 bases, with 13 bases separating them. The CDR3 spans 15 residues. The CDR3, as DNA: TGTGCCAGCAGCATAGGAACGCAGGGCAATCAGCCCCAGCATTTT. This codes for CASSIGTQGNQPQHF. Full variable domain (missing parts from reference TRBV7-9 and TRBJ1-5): DTGVSQNPRHKITKRGQNVTFRCDPISEHNRLYWYRQTLGQGPEFLTYFQNEAQLEKSRLLSDRFSAERPKGSFSTLEIQRTEQGDSAMYLCASSIGTQGNQPQHFGDGTRLSIL.

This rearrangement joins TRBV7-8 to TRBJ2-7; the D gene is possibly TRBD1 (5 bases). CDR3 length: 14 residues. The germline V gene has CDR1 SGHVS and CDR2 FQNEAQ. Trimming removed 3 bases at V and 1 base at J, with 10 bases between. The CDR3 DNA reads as TGTGCCAGCAGCTTCGGTCCAGGGTCCTACGAGCAGTACTTC. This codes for CASSFGPGSYEQYF.

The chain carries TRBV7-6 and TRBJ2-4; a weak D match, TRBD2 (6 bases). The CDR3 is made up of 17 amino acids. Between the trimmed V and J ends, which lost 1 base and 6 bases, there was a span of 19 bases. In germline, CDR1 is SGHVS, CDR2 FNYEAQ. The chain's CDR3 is CASSLVSRGSGVNIQYF. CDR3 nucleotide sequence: TGTGCCAGCAGCTTAGTTAGCCGAGGGTCGGGGGTAAACATTCAGTACTTC.

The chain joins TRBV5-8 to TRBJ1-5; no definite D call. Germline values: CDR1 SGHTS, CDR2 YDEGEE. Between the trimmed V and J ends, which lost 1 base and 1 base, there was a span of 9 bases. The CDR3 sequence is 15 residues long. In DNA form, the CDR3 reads TGTGCCAGCAGCTTGCGGGTGAGGAGCAATCAGCCCCAGCATTTT. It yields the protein CASSLRVRSNQPQHF.

DNA for the CDR3: TGTGCCAGCAGCTCAACTAGGAGGGTCCAAGAGACCCAGTACTTC. Translated: CASSSTRRVQETQYF. J is TRBJ2-5 and V is TRBV3-1 (or the pseudogene TRBV3-2), with D perhaps matching TRBD2 (6 bases). Trimming removed 5 bases from V and 1 base from J, with 14 bases in between. CDR1 and CDR2 from the germline V gene are LGHDT and YNNKEL (reference sequence). CDR3 length equals 15 residues.

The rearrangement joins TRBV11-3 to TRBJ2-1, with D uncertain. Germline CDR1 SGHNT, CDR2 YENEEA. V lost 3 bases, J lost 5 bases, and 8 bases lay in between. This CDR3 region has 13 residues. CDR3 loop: CASSFSHNNEQFF. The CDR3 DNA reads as TGTGCCAGCAGCTTTTCACACAACAATGAGCAGTTCTTC.

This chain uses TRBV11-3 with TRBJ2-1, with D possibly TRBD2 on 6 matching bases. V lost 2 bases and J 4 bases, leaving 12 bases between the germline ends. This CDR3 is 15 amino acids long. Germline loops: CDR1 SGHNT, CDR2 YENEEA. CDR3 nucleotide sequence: TGTGCCAGCAGCTTAACTGTTGGAGGGTACAATGAGCAGTTCTTC. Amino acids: CASSLTVGGYNEQFF. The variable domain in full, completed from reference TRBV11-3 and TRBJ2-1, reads EAGVVQSPRYKIIEKKQPVAFWCNPISGHNTLYWYLQNLGQGPELLIRYENEEAVDDSQLPKDRFSAERLKGVDSTLKIQPAELGDSAVYLCASSLTVGGYNEQFFGPGTRLTVL.

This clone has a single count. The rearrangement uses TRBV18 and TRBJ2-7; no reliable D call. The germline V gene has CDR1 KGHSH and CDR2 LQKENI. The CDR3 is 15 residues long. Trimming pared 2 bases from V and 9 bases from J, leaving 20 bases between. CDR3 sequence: CASSPSAGPQIGQYF. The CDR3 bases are TGTGCCAGCTCACCATCGGCAGGTCCCCAAATCGGGCAGTACTTC.